Listed below are T cell receptor beta chains from one sample, sequenced in a study of blood T cell repertoires in COVID-19. Profiling relied on immunoSEQ multiplex PCR, and the TCRdb table lists in-frame clones only, not all of them. In the table there are 150,000 or so clones, over 75% of which are singletons. The sample consisted of peripheral blood. The receptors come from a man between 18 and 35 years old with COVID-19, enrolled during active disease. The CDR3 runs from the conserved cysteine through the conserved F or W. D genes are given only for firm matches. Clone size appears in some rows only: once, few, many, or a class for an expanded clone.

d_gene: NA
j_gene: TRBJ2-3
len: 11
v_gene: TRBV7-9
abundance: NA
CDR3aa: CASSWPDTQYF
CDR3nt: TGTGCCAGCAGCTGGCCAGATACGCAGTATTTT

d_gene: NA
j_gene: TRBJ1-5
len: 15
v_gene: TRBV3-1/TRBV3-2
abundance: NA
CDR3aa: CASSQGSGASQPQHF
CDR3nt: TGTGCCAGCAGCCAAGGATCAGGTGCGAGTCAGCCCCAGCATTTT

d_gene: NA
j_gene: TRBJ2-2
len: 14
v_gene: TRBV5-4
abundance: NA
CDR3aa: CASSLEGAGRELFF
CDR3nt: TGTGCCAGCAGCTTGGAAGGGGCCGGTCGGGAGCTGTTTTTT

d_gene: NA
j_gene: TRBJ2-7
len: 13
v_gene: TRBV30
abundance: NA
CDR3aa: CAWSVMVRSEQYF
CDR3nt: TGTGCCTGGAGTGTAATGGTACGTAGCGAGCAGTACTTC

d_gene: NA
j_gene: TRBJ2-2
len: 13
v_gene: TRBV27
abundance: NA
CDR3aa: CASSPTNTGELFF
CDR3nt: TGTGCCAGCAGTCCTACGAACACCGGGGAGCTGTTTTTT

d_gene: NA
j_gene: TRBJ2-2
len: 17
v_gene: TRBV5-5
abundance: NA
CDR3aa: CASTRVRLETNTGELFF
CDR3nt: TGTGCCAGCACCCGGGTTCGACTAGAAACTAACACCGGGGAGCTGTTTTTT

d_gene: TRBD2
j_gene: TRBJ2-3
len: 18
v_gene: TRBV5-1
abundance: NA
CDR3aa: CASSVRLAGGRGTDTQYF
CDR3nt: TGCGCCAGCAGCGTCCGACTAGCGGGAGGAAGGGGCACAGATACGCAGTATTTT

d_gene: TRBD1
j_gene: TRBJ1-1
len: 14
v_gene: TRBV28
abundance: NA
CDR3aa: CASSQTGGDTEAFF
CDR3nt: TGTGCCAGCAGTCAAACAGGGGGCGACACTGAAGCTTTCTTT

d_gene: NA
j_gene: TRBJ2-3
len: 15
v_gene: TRBV9
abundance: NA
CDR3aa: CASSVGGASTDTQYF
CDR3nt: TGTGCCAGCAGCGTAGGGGGCGCGAGCACAGATACGCAGTATTTT

d_gene: TRBD2
j_gene: TRBJ2-5
len: 16
v_gene: TRBV28
abundance: NA
CDR3aa: CASSPSLAGGQETQYF
CDR3nt: TGTGCCAGCAGCCCGTCCTTAGCGGGAGGCCAGGAGACCCAGTACTTC

d_gene: NA
j_gene: TRBJ2-3
len: 16
v_gene: TRBV28
abundance: NA
CDR3aa: CASSPPLTGAGDTQYF
CDR3nt: TGTGCCAGCAGTCCACCCCTAACGGGAGCAGGAGATACGCAGTATTTT

d_gene: TRBD1
j_gene: TRBJ2-1
len: 15
v_gene: TRBV24-1
abundance: NA
CDR3aa: CATSDTGTGYNEQFF
CDR3nt: TGTGCCACCAGTGACACCGGGACAGGGTACAATGAGCAGTTCTTC

d_gene: TRBD2
j_gene: TRBJ2-7
len: 17
v_gene: TRBV11-2
abundance: NA
CDR3aa: CASSLRGTSGASYEQYF
CDR3nt: TGTGCCAGCAGCTTAAGGGGGACTAGCGGGGCCTCCTACGAGCAGTACTTC

d_gene: TRBD1
j_gene: TRBJ1-5
len: 17
v_gene: TRBV20-1
abundance: few
CDR3aa: CSASGSVETGGRQPQHF
CDR3nt: TGCAGTGCTAGTGGGAGTGTAGAGACAGGGGGCCGTCAGCCCCAGCATTTT

d_gene: NA
j_gene: TRBJ1-5
len: 13
v_gene: TRBV20-1
abundance: NA
CDR3aa: CSASGLANQPQHF
CDR3nt: TGCAGTGCTAGTGGGCTAGCTAATCAGCCCCAGCATTTT

d_gene: NA
j_gene: TRBJ2-7
len: 13
v_gene: TRBV12-3/TRBV12-4
abundance: NA
CDR3aa: CASRVGGAYEQYF
CDR3nt: TGTGCCAGCAGAGTAGGAGGGGCATACGAGCAGTACTTC

d_gene: NA
j_gene: TRBJ1-4
len: 17
v_gene: TRBV11-2
abundance: NA
CDR3aa: CASSLEGTRGIREKLLF
CDR3nt: TGTGCCAGCAGCTTAGAGGGTACCCGGGGGATTCGGGAAAAACTGCTTTTT

d_gene: TRBD1
j_gene: TRBJ2-7
len: 16
v_gene: TRBV28
abundance: NA
CDR3aa: CASSLIGQGAPYEQYF
CDR3nt: TGTGCCAGCAGTTTAATTGGGCAGGGGGCACCCTACGAGCAGTACTTC

d_gene: NA
j_gene: TRBJ1-3
len: 12
v_gene: TRBV3-1/TRBV3-2
abundance: NA
CDR3aa: CASIGGGNTIYF
CDR3nt: TGTGCCAGCATAGGGGGAGGAAACACCATATATTTT

d_gene: NA
j_gene: TRBJ2-7
len: 15
v_gene: TRBV28
abundance: once
CDR3aa: CASSFYYLGPYEQYF
CDR3nt: TGTGCCAGCAGTTTCTACTATCTGGGGCCCTACGAGCAGTACTTC

d_gene: TRBD1
j_gene: TRBJ2-1
len: 15
v_gene: TRBV13
abundance: once
CDR3aa: CASSLGTGGHNEQFF
CDR3nt: TGTGCCAGCAGCTTAGGGACAGGGGGCCACAATGAGCAGTTCTTC

d_gene: TRBD1
j_gene: TRBJ1-5
len: 15
v_gene: TRBV7-9
abundance: NA
CDR3aa: CASSLGRGLFQPQHF
CDR3nt: TGTGCCAGCAGCTTGGGCAGGGGGCTTTTTCAGCCCCAGCATTTT

d_gene: NA
j_gene: TRBJ1-6
len: 14
v_gene: TRBV5-1
abundance: NA
CDR3aa: CASSLGQPNSPLHF
CDR3nt: TGCGCCAGCAGCTTGGGACAGCCGAATTCACCCCTCCACTTT

d_gene: TRBD1
j_gene: TRBJ2-1
len: 15
v_gene: TRBV10-1
abundance: NA
CDR3aa: CASSESNRGLREQFF
CDR3nt: TGCGCCAGCAGTGAGTCGAACAGGGGTCTACGTGAGCAGTTCTTC

d_gene: TRBD1
j_gene: TRBJ2-3
len: 14
v_gene: TRBV5-1
abundance: NA
CDR3aa: CASKTGPPADTQYF
CDR3nt: TGCGCCAGCAAGACAGGGCCCCCCGCCGATACGCAGTATTTT

d_gene: TRBD2
j_gene: TRBJ2-3
len: 15
v_gene: TRBV7-3
abundance: NA
CDR3aa: CASSSGLAGSVTQYF
CDR3nt: TGTGCCAGCAGCTCTGGACTAGCGGGATCCGTTACGCAGTATTTT

d_gene: TRBD2
j_gene: TRBJ2-1
len: 14
v_gene: TRBV2
abundance: NA
CDR3aa: CASSGQFRAGAAFF
CDR3nt: TGTGCCAGCAGTGGACAGTTCAGGGCGGGAGCCGCGTTCTTC

d_gene: NA
j_gene: TRBJ2-2
len: 14
v_gene: TRBV5-4
abundance: NA
CDR3aa: CASSFGGVSGELFF
CDR3nt: TGTGCCAGCAGCTTTGGAGGGGTATCCGGGGAGCTGTTTTTT

d_gene: NA
j_gene: TRBJ2-5
len: 14
v_gene: TRBV6-1
abundance: NA
CDR3aa: CASSEVPGQETQYF
CDR3nt: TGTGCCAGCAGTGAAGTTCCGGGACAAGAGACCCAGTACTTC

d_gene: TRBD2
j_gene: TRBJ2-7
len: 15
v_gene: TRBV7-9
abundance: NA
CDR3aa: CASVRGSGSNYEQYF
CDR3nt: TGTGCCAGCGTGCGGGGGAGCGGGTCGAATTACGAGCAGTACTTC

d_gene: TRBD1
j_gene: TRBJ2-3
len: 11
v_gene: TRBV28
abundance: NA
CDR3aa: CASTQGATQYF
CDR3nt: TGTGCCAGCACTCAGGGGGCGACGCAGTATTTT

d_gene: TRBD1
j_gene: TRBJ2-3
len: 15
v_gene: TRBV5-8
abundance: NA
CDR3aa: CASSPGQGRTDTQYF
CDR3nt: TGTGCCAGCAGCCCCGGACAGGGTCGCACAGATACGCAGTATTTT

d_gene: NA
j_gene: TRBJ1-5
len: 13
v_gene: TRBV4-1
abundance: NA
CDR3aa: CASSHEAFQPQHF
CDR3nt: TGCGCCAGCAGCCATGAGGCTTTTCAGCCCCAGCATTTT

d_gene: NA
j_gene: TRBJ2-7
len: 11
v_gene: TRBV12-3/TRBV12-4
abundance: NA
CDR3aa: CASSPAYEQYF
CDR3nt: TGTGCCAGCAGTCCGGCCTACGAGCAGTACTTC

d_gene: NA
j_gene: TRBJ2-5
len: 15
v_gene: TRBV4-3
abundance: NA
CDR3aa: CASSQVTGSGETQYF
CDR3nt: TGCGCCAGCAGCCAAGTCACCGGGAGCGGAGAGACCCAGTACTTC

d_gene: NA
j_gene: TRBJ1-5
len: 14
v_gene: TRBV27
abundance: NA
CDR3aa: CASSLSRSNQPQHF
CDR3nt: TGTGCCAGCAGTTTATCGCGCAGCAATCAGCCCCAGCATTTT

d_gene: NA
j_gene: TRBJ1-4
len: 14
v_gene: TRBV30
abundance: NA
CDR3aa: CAWSAGGGSEKLLF
CDR3nt: TGTGCCTGGAGTGCAGGAGGTGGTTCTGAAAAACTGCTTTTT

d_gene: TRBD2
j_gene: TRBJ2-7
len: 15
v_gene: TRBV28
abundance: few
CDR3aa: CASSSRTSGSYEQYF
CDR3nt: TGTGCCAGCAGTTCTAGGACTAGCGGCTCCTACGAGCAGTACTTC

d_gene: TRBD2
j_gene: TRBJ2-1
len: 19
v_gene: TRBV3-1/TRBV3-2
abundance: NA
CDR3aa: CASSPNYGTSGGSYNEQFF
CDR3nt: TGTGCCAGCTCCCCGAATTACGGGACTAGCGGCGGCTCCTACAATGAGCAGTTCTTC

d_gene: TRBD1
j_gene: TRBJ2-7
len: 15
v_gene: TRBV27
abundance: NA
CDR3aa: CASSSPGTDIHEQYF
CDR3nt: TGTGCCAGCAGTTCCCCCGGGACAGACATCCACGAGCAGTACTTC

d_gene: NA
j_gene: TRBJ1-4
len: 14
v_gene: TRBV11-2
abundance: NA
CDR3aa: CASSLGWAGGKLLF
CDR3nt: TGTGCCAGCAGCTTAGGGTGGGCAGGTGGAAAACTGCTTTTT

d_gene: NA
j_gene: TRBJ2-7
len: 14
v_gene: TRBV27
abundance: NA
CDR3aa: CASSLGRGTYEQYF
CDR3nt: TGTGCCAGCAGTTTAGGCAGGGGTACCTACGAGCAGTACTTC

d_gene: NA
j_gene: TRBJ1-6
len: 18
v_gene: TRBV14
abundance: NA
CDR3aa: CASSQERIETPYNSPLHF
CDR3nt: TGTGCCAGCAGCCAAGAACGAATCGAGACACCCTATAATTCACCCCTCCACTTT

d_gene: TRBD1
j_gene: TRBJ1-2
len: 14
v_gene: TRBV7-9
abundance: NA
CDR3aa: CASSSDRGPFGYTF
CDR3nt: TGTGCCAGCAGCTCTGACAGGGGTCCGTTTGGCTACACCTTC

d_gene: NA
j_gene: TRBJ1-1
len: 14
v_gene: TRBV5-1
abundance: NA
CDR3aa: CASSAGERNTEAFF
CDR3nt: TGCGCCAGCAGTGCGGGAGAAAGGAACACTGAAGCTTTCTTT

d_gene: TRBD2
j_gene: TRBJ2-1
len: 14
v_gene: TRBV4-1
abundance: NA
CDR3aa: CASSWTSGNNEQFF
CDR3nt: TGCGCCAGCAGCTGGACTAGCGGGAACAATGAGCAGTTCTTC

d_gene: NA
j_gene: TRBJ1-1
len: 14
v_gene: TRBV18
abundance: NA
CDR3aa: CASSPSGRNTEAFF
CDR3nt: TGTGCCAGCTCACCCAGTGGGAGGAACACTGAAGCTTTCTTT

d_gene: NA
j_gene: TRBJ2-3
len: 15
v_gene: TRBV19
abundance: NA
CDR3aa: CASSINYEHTDTQYF
CDR3nt: TGTGCCAGTAGTATAAATTACGAGCACACAGATACGCAGTATTTT

d_gene: NA
j_gene: TRBJ1-2
len: 16
v_gene: TRBV5-6
abundance: NA
CDR3aa: CASSFALGRGIYGYTF
CDR3nt: TGTGCCAGCAGCTTCGCTCTGGGCAGGGGAATCTATGGCTACACCTTC

d_gene: TRBD2
j_gene: TRBJ2-1
len: 17
v_gene: TRBV3-1/TRBV3-2
abundance: NA
CDR3aa: CASSQMLAGTYYNEQFF
CDR3nt: TGTGCCAGCAGCCAAATGCTAGCGGGGACCTACTACAATGAGCAGTTCTTC

d_gene: NA
j_gene: TRBJ1-5
len: 15
v_gene: TRBV7-8
abundance: once
CDR3aa: CASSLRRGYNQPQHF
CDR3nt: TGTGCCAGCAGCTTACGAAGGGGGTACAATCAGCCCCAGCATTTT